The 16 T cell receptor beta chains below come from one sample, sequenced in a study of T cell repertoires in cytomegalovirus infection (dated by TCRdb to between 2018 and 2021). Data came from an Illumina HiSeq 1500. The public reads were quality trimmed at Q25 with fastp and then assembled into clones with MiXCR by TCRdb, keeping productive beta chains. Every entry covers one CDR3 protein and lists the most common genes and DNA from its rows. In all, the sample holds 100,000 to 150,000 distinct CDR3 sequences, and roughly 9% of those were seen once. In total, the top ten clones hold around 10% of the sample. Material for sequencing was PBMCs. The receptors here all came from a human donor in good health (CMV status not recorded). Some clones in this sample may be carry-over from other donors' samples.

This clonotype was observed at least ten times. This rearrangement joins TRBV20-1 to TRBJ2-3; TRBD2 matches 14 bases. Germline lookup yields CDR1 DFQATT and CDR2 SNEGSKA (reference sequence). V shed 3 bases, J shed 4 bases, and the junction held 6 bases outside the gene matches. The CDR3 consists of 16 residues. CDR3 in amino acids: CSARELTSGGADTQYF. The CDR3 DNA sequence: TGCAGTGCTAGGGAACTGACTAGCGGGGGGGCAGATACGCAGTATTTT.

This clonotype was counted a single time. The genes are TRBV2 and TRBJ2-1; D is uncertain. CDR1 and CDR2 from the germline V gene are SNHLY and FYNNEI. The CDR3 contains 13 residues. Trimming stripped 6 bases from V and 4 bases from J, with 10 bases between. Written as DNA, the CDR3 is TGTGCCAGCAGCTACACAGTTTACAATGAGCAGTTCTTC. Translated, it gives CASSYTVYNEQFF.

The V call is TRBV12-5, the J call TRBJ2-2; D is unclear. CDR1 is LGHNT and CDR2 is FRNRAP in the germline V gene. The germline V and J ends were trimmed by 0 bases and 7 bases, with 9 bases remaining between them. The CDR3 is made up of 14 amino acids. The CDR3 region is CASGLVGPVGELFF. CDR3 DNA sequence: TGTGCTAGTGGTTTGGTCGGGCCAGTCGGGGAGCTGTTTTTT.

This clonotype was seen many times. The chain employs TRBV7-2 and TRBJ1-2; D perhaps matches TRBD1 (5 bases). Germline CDR1 reads SGHTA; CDR2 reads FQGNSA. V lost 5 bases and J 8 bases, leaving 21 bases between the germline ends. The CDR3 has 15 amino acids. CDR3 region: CASSLPGLLNVGYTF. CDR3 coding DNA: TGTGCCAGCAGCCTCCCGGGACTCCTCAATGTGGGCTACACCTTC. The whole variable domain, filled in from reference TRBV7-2 and TRBJ1-2, reads GAGVSQSPSNKVTEKGKDVELRCDPISGHTALYWYRQSLGQGLEFLIYFQGNSAPDKSGLPSDRFSAERTGGSVSTLTIQRTQQEDSAVYLCASSLPGLLNVGYTFGSGTRLTVV.

This clonotype was counted many times. The rearrangement uses TRBV7-9 and TRBJ1-5; D is undetermined. Germline V lookup: CDR1 SEHNR, CDR2 FQNEAQ (reference sequence). V was pared by 6 bases and J by 0 bases, with 18 bases between. The CDR3 covers 17 residues. The CDR3 region is CASSLADSKVSNQPQHF. The CDR3 region has the DNA TGTGCCAGCAGTCTAGCAGATTCGAAGGTTAGCAATCAGCCCCAGCATTTT.

This clonotype was recorded many times. The chain links TRBV5-6 to TRBJ1-2; D may be TRBD1 (6 bases). The CDR3 is 14 residues long. Trimming shortened V by 0 bases and J by 3 bases, and 9 bases separated the two germline ends. From germline, CDR1 is SGHDT and CDR2 YYEEEE. In DNA, the CDR3 is TGTGCCAGCAGCTTGGACAGGGAGTACTATGGCTACACCTTC. Residues: CASSLDREYYGYTF.

The chain carries TRBV20-1 and TRBJ2-7; possible D gene TRBD1, 5 bases. The germline CDR1 and CDR2 sequences are DFQATT and SNEGSKA (reference sequence). The CDR3 extends over 11 amino acids. Trimming left V 6 bases short and J 3 bases short, with 9 bases between. The CDR3, as DNA: TGCAGTGCACGTACAGGCTACGAGCAGTACTTC. Translating gives CSARTGYEQYF.

This clonotype was seen at least ten times. This chain connects TRBV4-1 to TRBJ1-2; 11 nucleotides line up with TRBD1. Germline V gene lookup returns CDR1 MGHRA and CDR2 YSYEKL. This CDR3 region has 15 residues. With 3 bases clipped from V and 4 bases from J, the junction kept 4 bases outside the gene matches. The CDR3, as DNA: TGCGCCAGCAGCCAGGACAGGGGGCAAGGCTATGGCTACACCTTC. It yields the protein CASSQDRGQGYGYTF.

V gene TRBV2 combines with J gene TRBJ2-3; 12 nucleotides align to TRBD1. The germline V gene has CDR1 SNHLY and CDR2 FYNNEI. After removal of 7 bases from V and 3 bases from J, the junction contained 14 bases not matched to a gene. CDR3 length: 18 amino acids. As DNA, the CDR3 is TGTGCCAGCACCCGGGACAGGGGGCCCAGCGTTTCGACAGATACGCAGTATTTT. It yields the protein CASTRDRGPSVSTDTQYF.

There are many counts of this clonotype. CDR3 coding DNA: TGCAGTGCGGGGACAGGGTCGGTTGAAAAACTGTTTTTT. Amino acid sequence: CSAGTGSVEKLFF. V usage is TRBV20-1 and J usage is TRBJ1-4; TRBD1 matches at 9 bases. Trimming cost V 6 bases and J 7 bases; bases outside gene matches: 6. Germline CDR1 DFQATT, CDR2 SNEGSKA (reference sequence). This CDR3 contains 13 residues.

This clonotype was counted many times. This rearrangement joins TRBV7-2 to TRBJ1-5; D remains unclear. Germline-derived CDR1 and CDR2 are SGHTA and FQGNSA. The CDR3 loop spans 14 amino acids. The V end lost 7 bases, the J end lost 0 bases, and 10 bases lay between the germline ends. CDR3 sequence (DNA): TGTGCCAGCACTCCTGGTCCTAGCAATCAGCCCCAGCATTTT. Its protein is CASTPGPSNQPQHF.

This clonotype was seen at least ten times. The chain uses TRBV7-2 and TRBJ2-5; no firm D call. CDR1 and CDR2 from the germline V gene are SGHTA and FQGNSA. There are 11 residues in the CDR3. Trimming left V 1 base short and J 5 bases short, with 2 bases between. CDR3 sequence: CASSLDETQYF. The CDR3 bases are TGTGCCAGCAGCTTAGATGAGACCCAGTACTTC.

The sample holds many counts of this clonotype. This sequence joins TRBV7-2 and TRBJ2-5, with D uncertain. Trimming pared 3 bases from V and 0 bases from J, leaving 5 bases between. In germline, CDR1 is SGHTA, CDR2 FQGNSA. The CDR3 runs 13 residues. This chain's CDR3 is CASSLGYQETQYF. In DNA, the CDR3 is TGTGCCAGCAGCTTGGGGTACCAAGAGACCCAGTACTTC.

In this sample, this clonotype turned up many times. The V gene is TRBV7-8, the J gene TRBJ2-3, with TRBD2 matching over 16 bases. The CDR3 is 17 amino acids. Germline values: CDR1 SGHVS, CDR2 FQNEAQ. With 5 bases clipped from V and 3 bases from J, the junction kept 5 bases outside the gene matches. The CDR3 region has the DNA TGTGCCAGCAGCCCCGGGACTAGCGGGGGGGAGACAGATACGCAGTATTTT. It translates to CASSPGTSGGETDTQYF. Looking up the rest from reference TRBV7-8 and TRBJ2-3 gives the full variable domain: GAGVSQSPRYKVAKRGQDVALRCDPISGHVSLFWYQQALGQGPEFLTYFQNEAQLDKSGLPSDRFFAERPEGSVSTLKIQRTQQEDSAVYLCASSPGTSGGETDTQYFGPGTRLTVL.

The sample holds many counts of this clonotype. The chain has TRBV20-1 and TRBJ1-6; D ambiguous. Trimming left V 2 bases short and J 9 bases short, with 20 bases between. The CDR3 contains 16 residues. Per germline, CDR1 DFQATT and CDR2 SNEGSKA (reference sequence). CDR3 nucleotide sequence: TGCAGTGCTAGAAGGCAGGCGTGGGATGGGAGTTCACCCCTCCACTTT. It codes for CSARRQAWDGSSPLHF.

This chain links TRBV5-5 with TRBJ2-7, with 10 positions matching TRBD1. Looked up from germline, CDR1 is SGHKS and CDR2 is YYEKEE (reference sequence). Trimming at V came to 7 bases and at J to 4 bases, leaving 11 bases not matched to a gene. The CDR3 is made up of 15 amino acids. The CDR3 loop is CASRQGTGAGYEQYF. The CDR3 region has the DNA TGTGCCAGCCGTCAAGGGACAGGGGCTGGATACGAGCAGTACTTC.